This T cell receptor beta chain was captured in a study of blood T cells in healthy people across ages. Study information: Template switching retrieved approximately one barcoded beta molecule for each two T cells. Findings of the study overall: Age brought a roughly linear fall in TCR beta diversity measured per million T cells. More naive CD4+ cells and higher diversity were found in long-lived than in aged donors.

For the second PCR, which ran for 7 to 11 cycles, a sample-barcoded 5' primer and a J-beta primer mix were used. A single record per CDR3 protein comes from TCRdb applying MiXCR to the 5' RACE reads. Counted here are about 970,000 distinct CDR3 sequences, 45% to 60% occurring once; the ten biggest clones make up over 20%. This clonotype has a count of ten or more. Its target is unknown. The CDR3 is 14 residues long. Unmatched junction bases numbered 3, after V lost 2 bases and J lost 3 bases. The germline gives CDR1 SGHKS, CDR2 YYEKEE (reference sequence). The gene calls are TRBV5-5 and TRBJ2-7; 9 bases fit TRBD1. The source is a woman in her fifties or sixties in good health. Sequenced input: blood. The chain's CDR3 is CASSLQGADYEQYF. CDR3 nucleotide sequence: TGTGCCAGCAGCTTACAGGGGGCTGACTACGAGCAGTACTTC.